These 7 T cell receptor beta chains share one sample of origin, sequenced in a study of vaccination and CD4 T cells after COVID-19 (dated by TCRdb to 2022 to 2024). Library construction relied on PCR. Sequencer: Illumina iSeq 100. DNA from cultured CD4+ T cells was subjected to TCR sequencing with the Oncomine TCR Beta short-read assay at the Johns Hopkins FTIC core. The public reads were reprocessed in TCRdb via fastp at Q25 and MiXCR, keeping in-frame beta chains. Records with the same CDR3 protein are collapsed into one entry carrying the most frequent genes and DNA. The sample profile shows about 2,400 distinct CDR3 sequences; about a fifth of them were found once. 50% of the sample comes from the top ten. These receptors' targets are unknown. The treatment or condition label corresponds to: roughly nine-day PBMC culture with coronavirus spike peptide pools or control peptides (ViraFEST assay). CD4+ T cells from unexposed donors were collected before the COVID-19 pandemic (2011-2018).

Sequencing was done on a sample of CD4+ T cells from blood, cultured in vitro. These receptors were obtained from a human donor in good health.

This clonotype was observed a few times. This sequence joins TRBV7-9 and TRBJ2-7; D remains unclear. Germline V gene sequence: CDR1 SEHNR, CDR2 FQNEAQ (reference sequence). With 2 bases removed from V and 3 bases from J, the gap between germline ends came to 2 bases. This CDR3 has 11 amino acids. For the CDR3, the DNA is TGTGCCAGCAGCTTAAGCTACGAGCAGTACTTC. It translates to CASSLSYEQYF. Based on the CDR3 plus reference TRBV7-9 and TRBJ2-7, the full variable domain is DTGVSQNPRHKITKRGQNVTFRCDPISEHNRLYWYRQTLGQGPEFLTYFQNEAQLEKSRLLSDRFSAERPKGSFSTLEIQRTEQGDSAMYLCASSLSYEQYFGPGTRLTVT.

The CDR3 bases are TGTGCCACCAGTGATTTACGGGGGAACAACAATGAGCAGTTCTTC. It codes for CATSDLRGNNNEQFF. The gene calls are TRBV24-1 and TRBJ2-1; possibly TRBD2 for D (6 bases). The V and J ends lost 1 base and 5 bases respectively, with 11 bases between them. The CDR3 is made up of 15 amino acids. Germline V gives CDR1 KGHDR, CDR2 SFDVKD.

This clonotype turned up a few times. CDR3 residues: CASTASRTAGELFF. CDR3 bases: TGTGCCAGCACCGCCAGTCGCACAGCCGGGGAGCTGTTTTTT. This chain links TRBV6-2 or TRBV6-3 with TRBJ2-2, with D unclear. CDR3 size: 14 residues. In germline, CDR1 is MNHEY, CDR2 SVGEGT. Trimming stripped 7 bases from V and 6 bases from J, with 15 bases between.

This clonotype is termed medium-sized. The chain carries TRBV6-2 or TRBV6-3 and TRBJ2-7, with TRBD1 as a possible D gene (6 bases). V lost 3 bases and J 3 bases, leaving 18 bases between the germline ends. The germline gives CDR1 MNHEY, CDR2 SVGEGT. The CDR3 covers 16 residues. CDR3 nucleotides: TGTGCCAGCAGTTATCGGGACAAGTTGGTTCGCTACGAGCAGTACTTC. Translating gives CASSYRDKLVRYEQYF.

The CDR3 DNA follows: TGTGCCAGCAGTGTTGAGGGTGGGCAGATAAACGAGCAGTACTTC. Protein product: CASSVEGGQINEQYF. The genes are TRBV2 and TRBJ2-7, with a weak D call TRBD2 (5 bases). The CDR3 has 15 residues. Germline assignment: CDR1 SNHLY and CDR2 FYNNEI. Trimming took 4 bases from V and 5 from J, leaving 18 bases between them.

This clonotype rates as large. This rearrangement joins TRBV28 to TRBJ2-2; D remains unclear. The CDR3 contains 13 residues. Trimming cost V 4 bases and J 8 bases, with 11 bases left between them. The germline gives CDR1 MDHEN, CDR2 SYDVKM. The CDR3 nucleotides are TGTGCCAGCAGTTCCCGTGGTATAGGGGAGCTGTTTTTT. This gives the protein CASSSRGIGELFF.

This chain joins TRBV11-2 and TRBJ2-7, with 7 bases fitting TRBD2. The CDR3 runs 15 residues. The J segment lost 2 bases and the V segment lost 5 bases, leaving 9 bases of the junction unmatched. Germline CDR1 reads SGHAT; CDR2 reads FQNNGV. The CDR3 spells CASSLTSVDTYEQYF. CDR3 bases: TGTGCCAGCAGCCTCACTAGCGTGGATACCTACGAGCAGTACTTC. The full variable domain, in which reference TRBV11-2 and TRBJ2-7 provide the parts outside the CDR3, is EAGVAQSPRYKIIEKRQSVAFWCNPISGHATLYWYQQILGQGPKLLIQFQNNGVVDDSQLPKDRFSAERLKGVDSTLKIQPAKLEDSAVYLCASSLTSVDTYEQYFGPGTRLTVT.